This T cell receptor (beta chain) was captured in a study of CD8 T cells in Susac syndrome. With random hexamers, 0.5 to 1 ug RNA was reverse transcribed. MiXCR, run by TCRdb on the immunoSEQ multiplex PCR reads, gives a single entry per CDR3 protein. Of some 210,000 distinct CDR3 sequences listed, roughly 93% are singletons. The CDR3 loop spans 15 amino acids. V lost 0 bases and J lost 5; bases outside the gene matches: 4. CDR1 is KGHDR and CDR2 is SFDVKD in the germline V gene. The chain combines TRBV24-1 with TRBJ2-5; 8 bases line up with TRBD2. The sequencing input was CD4+ T cells from PBMCs. The sequence was obtained from a human donor with Susac syndrome. The CDR3 protein is CATSDLGTSSETQYF. In DNA form, the CDR3 reads TGTGCCACCAGTGATTTGGGGACTAGTAGTGAGACCCAGTACTTC.